The following is a TCR beta chain sequence with its context. V lost 3 bases, J lost 0 bases, and 6 bases lay in between. This CDR3 contains 13 residues. Germline CDR1 SGHNT, CDR2 YENEEA. This record belongs to a study of T cell changes during pregnancy in multiple sclerosis. Using immunoSEQ multiplex PCR, the repertoire was profiled, and TCRdb retains in-frame clones only, with some absent. Of roughly 45,000 clones detected, roughly 95% appear once; the ten largest clones hold roughly 3.9%. The chain joins TRBV11-3 to TRBJ2-7; weak D call: TRBD2 (5 bases). The specimen comprised CD8+ T cells from peripheral blood mononuclear cells, sampled after pregnancy. This sequence was found in a female donor with multiple sclerosis, enrolled in a pregnancy study. As DNA, the CDR3 is TGTGCCAGCAGCTTGAGGGCCTCCTACGAGCAGTACTTC. Translated, it gives CASSLRASYEQYF.